Listed below are T cell receptor beta chains from one sample, sequenced in a study of CD8 T cells in Susac syndrome. TCRdb re-derived calls from the immunoSEQ multiplex PCR reads in MiXCR, one entry per CDR3 protein. Seen here are fewer than 200,000 distinct CDR3 sequences, roughly 92% observed once, and the top ten hold 0.09% to 0.12%. Sequencing input: CD4+ T cells from PBMCs. Every receptor here comes from a human donor in good health. The CDR3 runs from the conserved cysteine through the conserved F or W. Fields, in order: clone size, J gene, V gene, D gene, CDR3 DNA, CDR3 protein. The D gene is left open where the match is weak. Size tells how often a clone was seen (once, few, many) or the class of an expanded clone, and some rows leave it out.

NA | TRBJ1-4 | TRBV6-5 | NA | TGTGCCAGCAGCTCCAGACAGGCGAATGAAAAACTGTTTTTT | CASSSRQANEKLFF
NA | TRBJ1-1 | TRBV6-1 | NA | TGTGCCAGCAGTGAGGGGGGGTTTATGAACACTGAAGCTTTCTTT | CASSEGGFMNTEAFF
NA | TRBJ1-2 | TRBV23-1 | NA | TGCGCCAGCCGGCGGACAAGAAGGGAGATCTATGGCTACACCTTC | CASRRTRREIYGYTF
NA | TRBJ1-2 | TRBV27 | NA | TGTGCCAGCAGTTTGGGCCCGGCAGGGCCGAATGGCTACACCTTC | CASSLGPAGPNGYTF
NA | TRBJ2-4 | TRBV7-2 | TRBD2 | TGTGCCAGCAGCCTATTTCTTCGCGGGGGGGCGGCCAAAAACATTCAGTACTTC | CASSLFLRGGAAKNIQYF
few | TRBJ1-6 | TRBV5-6 | NA | TGTGCCAGCAGCTTTAACTCCCGGCAGGGCTTCTCCTATAATTCCCCCCTCCACTTT | CASSFNSRQGFSYNSPLHF
NA | TRBJ2-3 | TRBV7-3 | TRBD1 | TGTGCCAGCAGCCGGGGACAGGTCACAGATACGCAGTATTTT | CASSRGQVTDTQYF
NA | TRBJ1-5 | TRBV12-3/TRBV12-4 | TRBD1 | TGTGCCAGCAGTTTAAGGGGACAGTACAATCAGCCCCAGCATTTT | CASSLRGQYNQPQHF
NA | TRBJ2-3 | TRBV29-1 | NA | TGCAGCGTTCGGCGGACCTACACAGATACGCAGTATTTT | CSVRRTYTDTQYF
once | TRBJ1-4 | TRBV29-1 | NA | TGCAGCGTTGAAGAGACTAGAAAACTGTTTTTT | CSVEETRKLFF
NA | TRBJ2-7 | TRBV20-1 | NA | TGCAGTGCTAGAGATCAACGGGTGGGTTACGAGCAGTACTTC | CSARDQRVGYEQYF
NA | TRBJ1-1 | TRBV29-1 | NA | TGCAGCGCCGAAATCGCTACTGAAGCTTTCTTT | CSAEIATEAFF
NA | TRBJ2-3 | TRBV14 | TRBD2 | TGTGCCAGCAGCCAACCGAATTTAGCGGGGGTCACAGATACGCAGTATTTT | CASSQPNLAGVTDTQYF
NA | TRBJ2-4 | TRBV4-3 | TRBD2 | TGCGCCAGCAGCCAAGCCGGGGGGGACATTCAGTACTTC | CASSQAGGDIQYF
NA | TRBJ1-1 | TRBV4-3 | NA | TGCGCCAGCAGCCAAGATCACCTTGGTTTGAACACTGAAGCTTTCTTT | CASSQDHLGLNTEAFF
NA | TRBJ2-5 | TRBV28 | TRBD1 | TGTGCCAGCAGTTCCCCACAGGGGGTAAAGACCCAGTACTTC | CASSSPQGVKTQYF
NA | TRBJ2-3 | TRBV14 | NA | TGTGCCAGCAGCCAAGAAACGAGCAGGGTCTGGAGCACAGATACGCAGTATTTT | CASSQETSRVWSTDTQYF
NA | TRBJ1-2 | TRBV6-5 | NA | TGTGCCAGCAGCTCGGGCAGGTCCAATGGCTACACCTTC | CASSSGRSNGYTF
once | TRBJ2-7 | TRBV20-1 | TRBD1 | TGCAGTGTGGGCGGGACAGGGAGCTCCTACGAGCAGTACTTC | CSVGGTGSSYEQYF
NA | TRBJ1-2 | TRBV6-2/TRBV6-3 | NA | TGTGCCAGCCCCCCCCGTCGGTCTCGAGGCTACACCTTC | CASPPRRSRGYTF
NA | TRBJ1-6 | TRBV9 | NA | TGTGCCAGCAGCGTAGCTAGCGACGGTAATTCACCCCTCCACTTT | CASSVASDGNSPLHF
NA | TRBJ2-6 | TRBV7-8 | TRBD2 | TGTGCCAGCAGCCCAGTTCGGGGGGGAAACTCTGGGGCCAACGTCCTGACTTTC | CASSPVRGGNSGANVLTF
NA | TRBJ1-6 | TRBV20-1 | NA | TGCAGTGCTACTCCCGGGACTAACCCTTCACCCCTCCACTTT | CSATPGTNPSPLHF
NA | TRBJ1-3 | TRBV6-5 | NA | TGTGCCAGCAGCTGGACAGCGGGAAACACCATATATTTT | CASSWTAGNTIYF
once | TRBJ1-1 | TRBV25-1 | NA | TGTGCCACCGGGACGGTTGGTAACACTGAAGCTTTCTTT | CATGTVGNTEAFF
NA | TRBJ1-2 | TRBV5-4 | TRBD1 | TGTGCCAGCAGCCCGGGACAGGGTAACTCCTATGGCTACACCTTC | CASSPGQGNSYGYTF
NA | TRBJ1-6 | TRBV15 | NA | TGTGCCACCAGCAGAGATCGAACAGGGAGTAATTCACCCCTCCACTTT | CATSRDRTGSNSPLHF
NA | TRBJ1-1 | TRBV6-5 | NA | TGTGCCAGCAGTTATTCCGGGGCCCTGAACACTGAAGCTTTCTTT | CASSYSGALNTEAFF
NA | TRBJ2-2 | TRBV30 | TRBD2 | TGTGCCTGGAGTTCTGCGGGGGGATTCTCCGGGGAGCTGTTTTTT | CAWSSAGGFSGELFF
NA | TRBJ2-3 | TRBV7-9 | NA | TGTGCCAGCAGCTTAAGTCACCCCACAGATACGCAGTATTTT | CASSLSHPTDTQYF
NA | TRBJ2-3 | TRBV20-1 | TRBD2 | TGCAGTGCTAGTCCGGTCCTAGCGGGGGGAGATACGCAGTATTTT | CSASPVLAGGDTQYF
NA | TRBJ2-2 | TRBV15 | TRBD2 | TGTGCCACCAGCAGAGTCCCCAGCGGGGGGGCGAACACCGGGGAGCTGTTTTTT | CATSRVPSGGANTGELFF
NA | TRBJ2-7 | TRBV28 | TRBD1 | TGTGCCAGCACTCCCGTGGACAGGACCTACGAGCAGTACTTC | CASTPVDRTYEQYF
NA | TRBJ1-2 | TRBV9 | NA | TGTGCCAGCAGCAAGGACGGCTCGTTTTATGGCTACACCTTC | CASSKDGSFYGYTF
NA | TRBJ1-2 | TRBV5-1 | TRBD1 | TGCGCCAGCAGCTTCGGGACAGGCAAACCCTATGGCTACACCTTC | CASSFGTGKPYGYTF
NA | TRBJ2-2 | TRBV5-1 | TRBD2 | TGCGCCAGCAGCCGATCTTTCGGACTAGCGGGGGGTACCGGGGAGCTGTTTTTT | CASSRSFGLAGGTGELFF
NA | TRBJ2-6 | TRBV5-1 | NA | TGCGCCAGCAGCTTGTCACCCTCTGGGGCCAACGTCCTGACTTTC | CASSLSPSGANVLTF
once | TRBJ2-7 | TRBV29-1 | TRBD1 | TGCAGTGCTGGACAGGGGGCTTTAGAGCAGTACTTC | CSAGQGALEQYF
NA | TRBJ2-7 | TRBV6-1 | NA | TGTGCCAGCAGCCTCCGGGACAGCGGGATAACCTCTATTGGGCAGTACTTC | CASSLRDSGITSIGQYF
NA | TRBJ2-3 | TRBV5-1 | TRBD1 | TGCGCCAGCAGCCGGGACAGGGGTGATACGCAGTATTTT | CASSRDRGDTQYF
NA | TRBJ1-5 | TRBV30 | TRBD1 | TGTGCCTGGAGTGTGGGAGGGGGCGGCGGCAATCAGCCCCAGCATTTT | CAWSVGGGGGNQPQHF
NA | TRBJ1-2 | TRBV6-6 | NA | TGTGCCAGCCGACAAGACTATGGCTACACCTTC | CASRQDYGYTF